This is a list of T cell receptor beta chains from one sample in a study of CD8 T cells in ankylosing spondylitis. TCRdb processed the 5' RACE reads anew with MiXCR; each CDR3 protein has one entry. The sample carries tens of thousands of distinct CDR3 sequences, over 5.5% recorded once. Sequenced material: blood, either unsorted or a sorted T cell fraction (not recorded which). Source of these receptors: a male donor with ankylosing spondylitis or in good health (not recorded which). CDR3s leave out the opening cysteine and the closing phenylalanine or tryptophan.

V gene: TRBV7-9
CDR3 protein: ASSLGTEAF

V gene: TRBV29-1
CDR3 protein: SAGRGHNTEAF

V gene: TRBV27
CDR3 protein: ASSLSRNSYEQY

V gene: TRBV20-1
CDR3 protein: SAKSGGEQETQY

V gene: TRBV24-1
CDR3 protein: ATSDVGTGAF

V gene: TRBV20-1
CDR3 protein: SASNILGGSYNEQF

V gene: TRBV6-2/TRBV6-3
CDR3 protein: ASSYSLAGSYEQY

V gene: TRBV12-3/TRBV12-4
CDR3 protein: ASLYYTEAF

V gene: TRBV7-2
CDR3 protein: ASSLSKRGRTDTQY

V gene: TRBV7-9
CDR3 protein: ASSLVGSAFETQY